The clone carrying this T cell receptor (beta chain) has a single count. Its antigen is as yet unknown. Looked up from germline, CDR1 is MNHNS and CDR2 is SASEGT. V was trimmed by 6 bases and J by 7 bases, leaving 4 bases between them. This CDR3 is 10 amino acids long. Time point noted: after preoperative PTX-NDP chemotherapy. Preoperative chemotherapy with paclitaxel-nedaplatin was given to patients before surgery. This entry is derived from a study of esophageal squamous cell carcinoma under preoperative chemotherapy. Turning to the study itself: TCR repertoires were profiled from both peripheral blood T cells and tumor-infiltrating lymphocytes.

TCRdb ran MiXCR on the PCR reads and lists one entry per CDR3 protein. The sample records about 9,300 distinct CDR3 sequences, approximately 50% being singletons. Study observations and caveats: Tumor-infiltrating lymphocytes showed no significant post-chemotherapy TCR diversity increase, unlike peripheral T cells. Abundant clones tended to shrink rather than expand after paclitaxel-nedaplatin.

The sequence derives from a human donor with esophageal squamous cell carcinoma. The donor label of this sample is uncertain. The chain employs TRBV6-1 and TRBJ2-1; D gene ambiguous. This material was collected from a patient given preoperative chemotherapy. CDR3 sequence (DNA): TGTGCCAGCAGCTCAAATGAGCAGTTCTTC. Its translation: CASSSNEQFF.